This passage covers 30 T cell receptor beta chains from one sample sequenced in a study of shared clonotypes between healthy human individuals. Profiling relied on immunoSEQ multiplex PCR, and the TCRdb table lists in-frame clones only, not all of them. The sample records around 690,000 clones, roughly 88% being singletons. Sequenced sample: memory CD8+ T cells from PBMCs. Subset denoted: CD45RO+ cells pooled with CCR7-negative TemRA cells. The receptor set was obtained from a man younger than 30 in good health. Some clones in this sample may be carry-over from other donors' samples.

This chain links TRBV25-1 with TRBJ2-1, with D unresolved. CDR1 is MGHDK and CDR2 is SYGVNS in the germline V gene. The CDR3 is 14 amino acids. V was pared by 3 bases and J by 2 bases, with 8 bases between. CDR3 in DNA: TGTGCCAGCAGTGACTTCGCTGCCTACAATGAGCAGTTCTTC. Protein: CASSDFAAYNEQFF. Using reference TRBV25-1 and TRBJ2-1 for the parts outside the CDR3, the full variable domain is EADIYQTPRYLVIGTGKKITLECSQTMGHDKMYWYQQDPGMELHLIHYSYGVNSTEKGDLSSESTVSRIRTEHFPLTLESARPSHTSQYLCASSDFAAYNEQFFGPGTRLTVL.

This clone has a handful of counts. The chain has TRBV7-9 and TRBJ2-1; 11 nucleotides match TRBD2. This CDR3 region has 14 residues. With V trimmed by 10 bases and J by 7 bases, 9 bases remained unmatched. CDR1 is SEHNR, CDR2 FQNEAQ, per germline (reference sequence). In DNA form, the CDR3 reads TGTGCCACCTCGCCGGGACTAGCGGCTAATGAGCAGTTCTTC. Residues: CATSPGLAANEQFF. The full variable domain, rest sourced from reference TRBV7-9 and TRBJ2-1, is DTGVSQNPRHKITKRGQNVTFRCDPISEHNRLYWYRQTLGQGPEFLTYFQNEAQLEKSRLLSDRFSAERPKGSFSTLEIQRTEQGDSAMYLCATSPGLAANEQFFGPGTRLTVL.

For this clone: Other nucleotide sequences from this sample produce the same CDR3. This rearrangement joins TRBV27 to TRBJ2-7; D perhaps matches TRBD1 (5 bases). This CDR3 contains 11 residues. V lost 6 bases, J lost 3 bases, and 6 bases lay in between. Germline V CDR1 and CDR2: MNHEY, SMNVEV (reference sequence). CDR3 sequence (DNA): TGTGCCAGCAGCCAGGGCTACGAGCAGTACTTC. Its translation is CASSQGYEQYF.

The chain couples TRBV27 to TRBJ2-1; maybe TRBD1 (5 bases). The CDR3 is 17 amino acids. Germline CDR1 reads MNHEY; CDR2 reads SMNVEV (reference sequence). V lost 3 bases, J lost 2 bases, and 17 bases lay in between. In nucleotides, the CDR3 is TGTGCCAGCAGTTTCTCATCAGGCAGGGATCCCTACAATGAGCAGTTCTTC. Translation: CASSFSSGRDPYNEQFF.

The rearrangement links TRBV5-1 to TRBJ2-6, with TRBD1 matching 9 bases. The CDR3 has 18 residues. CDR1 and CDR2 (germline): SGHRS, YFSETQ. V lost 0 bases and J lost 2; bases outside the gene matches: 6. The CDR3: CASSLGDRGIAGANVLTF. The CDR3 DNA is TGCGCCAGCAGCTTGGGTGACAGGGGGATCGCTGGGGCCAACGTCCTGACTTTC.

The chain uses TRBV18 and TRBJ2-1, with D perhaps matching TRBD2 (5 bases). The V gene's germline CDR1 is KGHSH and CDR2 LQKENI. V was cut by 5 bases and J by 8 bases, with 16 bases left in between. There are 14 residues in the CDR3. The CDR3 sequence: CASSGVGMIHEQFF. As DNA, the CDR3 is TGTGCCAGCTCAGGCGTCGGGATGATCCATGAGCAGTTCTTC.

The genes are TRBV5-4 and TRBJ2-7, with 7 bases fitting TRBD1. CDR1 and CDR2 (germline): SGHNT, YYREEE (reference sequence). This CDR3 has 14 residues. V lost 4 bases to trimming and J lost 4 bases; unmatched junction nucleotides: 8. The CDR3, as DNA: TGTGCCAGCAGCCAAACAGGGGATGCTTACGAGCAGTACTTC. Its protein is CASSQTGDAYEQYF.

The CDR3: CASSSPFTQTGNEQFF. DNA for the CDR3: TGTGCCAGCAGTTCCCCCTTTACGCAAACGGGCAATGAGCAGTTCTTC. The V gene is TRBV28, the J gene TRBJ2-1; D remains unclear. Germline V gene sequence: CDR1 MDHEN, CDR2 SYDVKM. Trimming removed 4 bases from V and 6 bases from J, with 19 bases in between. This CDR3 spans 16 amino acids.

The J gene is TRBJ2-1, the V gene TRBV29-1, with 7 bases identical to TRBD2. Germline assignment: CDR1 SQVTM and CDR2 ANQGSEA. V shed 4 bases and J 7 bases; nucleotides not matched to a gene: 7. The CDR3 loop spans 13 amino acids. The DNA of the CDR3 is TGCAGCGTTGGAGGCGGGAGCAGGAATGAGCAGTTCTTC. This gives the protein CSVGGGSRNEQFF.

The CDR3 sequence is CASSLVTSNTEAFF. The CDR3 region has the DNA TGTGCCAGCAGCTTAGTAACCTCTAACACTGAAGCTTTCTTT. The chain is built from TRBV7-6 and TRBJ1-1; D gene ambiguous. Trimming took 1 base from V and 2 from J, leaving 8 bases between them. The CDR3 is 14 amino acids. In germline, CDR1 is SGHVS, CDR2 FNYEAQ.

The chain combines TRBV28 with TRBJ1-5; D remains ambiguous. Germline V gene data show CDR1 as MDHEN and CDR2 as SYDVKM. The V gene lost 2 bases and the J gene lost 3 bases, with 8 bases spanning the gap. This CDR3 comprises 14 residues. CDR3 in amino acids: CASSLQVINQPQHF. Written as DNA, the CDR3 is TGTGCCAGCAGTTTACAGGTGATCAATCAGCCCCAGCATTTT.

The rearrangement links TRBV28 to TRBJ2-5; tentative D call: TRBD2 (6 bases). The tail of the sequence fits TRBJ2-7 better, so the J call may be wrong. Germline CDR1 reads MDHEN; CDR2 reads SYDVKM. This CDR3 has 18 residues. For the CDR3, the DNA is TGTGCCAGCAGTCGGGAAACCGTCCGGGAGCGGCTCGTGGACGAGCAGTACTTC. Its protein product is CASSRETVRERLVDEQYF.

The chain combines TRBV10-3 with TRBJ1-2, with D perhaps TRBD1 (6 bases). The CDR3 is 16 amino acids. V gave up 4 bases and J gave up 5 bases, with 20 bases separating them. Germline CDR1 and CDR2: ENHRY and SYGVKD. DNA for the CDR3: TGTGCCATCAGTGTCTACAGGACCGACAGGAATTATGGCTACACCTTC. As protein: CAISVYRTDRNYGYTF.

This clone was seen just once. This chain joins TRBV30 and TRBJ2-5; 10 bases fit TRBD2. The CDR3 sequence is 15 residues long. Germline V gene lookup returns CDR1 GTSNPN and CDR2 SVGIG (reference sequence). V lost 0 bases, J lost 2 bases, and 3 bases stayed unmatched. CDR3 coding DNA: TGTGCCTGGAGTGTAGGACTAGCGGTACAAGAGACCCAGTACTTC. This gives the protein CAWSVGLAVQETQYF.

Concerning this clone: With a much larger clone just one base away, this may be a read error. This chain joins TRBV9 and TRBJ2-1; 7 bases line up with TRBD2. CDR1 and CDR2 (germline): SGDLS, YYNGEE. There are 16 residues in the CDR3. V gave up 4 bases and J gave up 0 bases; unmatched junction bases: 7. The CDR3 loop reads CASSPSSGSSYNEQFF. Here the CDR3 DNA reads TGTGCCAGCAGCCCCTCTAGCGGTAGCTCCTACAATGAGCAGTTCTTC.

This sequence joins TRBV19 and TRBJ1-2; the D is unclear. The CDR3 is 12 residues long. V lost 1 base, J lost 8 bases, and 8 bases lay in between. Per germline, CDR1 LNHDA and CDR2 SQIVND (reference sequence). The CDR3 nucleotides are TGTGCCAGTAGTATAGCCACGTCGGGCTACACCTTC. As protein: CASSIATSGYTF.

The V call is TRBV27, the J call TRBJ2-7; D remains ambiguous. This CDR3 comprises 15 residues. In germline, CDR1 is MNHEY, CDR2 SMNVEV (reference sequence). The ends were cut back, 4 bases at V and 2 bases at J, with 15 bases in the middle. The CDR3 reads CASSSLRQATYEQYF. CDR3 sequence (DNA): TGTGCCAGCAGTTCCCTCCGTCAAGCTACCTACGAGCAGTACTTC.

CDR3 loop: CASHRGGSQFF. Here the CDR3 DNA reads TGTGCCAGCCATCGGGGCGGGAGCCAGTTCTTC. The V and J genes are TRBV27 and TRBJ2-1, with 7 bases that match TRBD2. Germline CDR1 MNHEY, CDR2 SMNVEV (reference sequence). There are 11 residues in the CDR3. The V gene end was trimmed by 8 bases and the J gene end by 13 bases; junction bases not matched to a gene: 8.

This clone was detected once. This chain joins TRBV13 and TRBJ1-1; 9 bases align to TRBD1. Germline CDR1 PRHDT, CDR2 FYEKMQ (reference sequence). CDR3 length equals 15 residues. V gave up 5 bases and J gave up 1 base; unmatched junction bases: 5. CDR3 in amino acids: CASSQGTGKNTEAFF. CDR3 in DNA: TGTGCCAGCAGCCAAGGGACAGGGAAGAACACTGAAGCTTTCTTT.

The CDR3 is CASSLDLRLTSGTDTQYF. The DNA for the CDR3 is TGTGCCAGCAGCTTAGATTTACGTTTGACTAGCGGCACAGATACGCAGTATTTT. The chain recombines TRBV7-8 with TRBJ2-3, with 8 bases identical to TRBD2. The V gene's germline CDR1 is SGHVS and CDR2 FQNEAQ. The V gene end was trimmed by 1 base and the J gene end by 1 base; junction bases not matched to a gene: 10. The CDR3 sequence is 18 residues long.

Of note for this clone: With a much larger clone just one base away, this may be a read error. This same CDR3 is encoded by further DNA sequences in the sample. This chain's CDR3 is CASSLGHNEQFF. In DNA form, the CDR3 reads TGTGCCAGCAGCTTAGGGCACAATGAGCAGTTCTTC. This chain connects TRBV11-2 to TRBJ2-1; D is undetermined. The germline V gene encodes CDR1 SGHAT and CDR2 FQNNGV. V was pared by 1 base and J by 5 bases, with 3 bases between. This CDR3 region has 12 residues.

In the case of this clone: Other DNA sequences in this sample translate to the same CDR3. V and J are TRBV29-1 and TRBJ2-7; D is undetermined. V gave up 4 bases and J gave up 1 base, with 8 bases separating them. Germline assignment: CDR1 SQVTM and CDR2 ANQGSEA. The CDR3 length is 12 residues. CDR3 loop: CSVVGSSYEQYF. The CDR3, as DNA: TGCAGCGTTGTTGGCAGTTCCTACGAGCAGTACTTC.

The chain couples TRBV6-5 to TRBJ2-5, with 10 bases identical to TRBD1. CDR1 and CDR2 (germline): MNHEY, SVGAGI. V gave up 6 bases and J gave up 5 bases; unmatched junction bases: 3. This CDR3 is built from 13 residues. The CDR3 nucleotides read TGTGCCAGCAGGACAGGGGGCTTTGAGACCCAGTACTTC. The encoded protein is CASRTGGFETQYF.

There are a few counts of this clone. The chain is built from TRBV9 and TRBJ2-7; TRBD1 matches 8 bases. The CDR3 has 15 amino acids. Looked up from germline, CDR1 is SGDLS and CDR2 is YYNGEE. V lost 0 bases to trimming and J lost 3 bases; unmatched junction nucleotides: 5. The CDR3 DNA reads as TGTGCCAGCAGCGTAGGCGCAGGGGGCAACTACGAGCAGTACTTC. Translated: CASSVGAGGNYEQYF.

DNA for the CDR3: TGTGCCAGCAGCCTCCTAGCTCGCCGTTTGGATGAGCAGTTCTTC. Translated: CASSLLARRLDEQFF. V gene TRBV5-8 combines with J gene TRBJ2-1, with a tentative D call TRBD2 (5 bases). V was clipped by 4 bases and J by 8 bases, with 19 bases between them. Germline V gene lookup returns CDR1 SGHTS and CDR2 YDEGEE. CDR3 size: 15 residues.

The CDR3 sequence is CASSYSWTGDVDQPQHF. The CDR3 DNA reads TGTGCCAGCAGTTATTCATGGACAGGAGATGTTGATCAGCCCCAGCATTTT. The rearrangement uses TRBV6-9 and TRBJ1-5, with 7 bases that match TRBD1. With 0 bases clipped from V and 5 bases from J, the junction kept 10 bases outside the gene matches. The CDR3 covers 17 residues. Germline CDR1 reads MNHGY; CDR2 reads SVAAGI.

The CDR3 region is CASSAIAGYSYNEQFF. CDR3 DNA sequence: TGTGCCAGCAGCGCTATAGCGGGTTACTCCTACAATGAGCAGTTCTTC. V and J are TRBV9 and TRBJ2-1; TRBD2 matches 7 bases. The CDR3 is made up of 16 amino acids. Germline assignment: CDR1 SGDLS and CDR2 YYNGEE. J was trimmed by 0 bases and V by 3 bases; bases with no gene match: 6.

The rearrangement joins TRBV28 to TRBJ2-3; D gene uncertain. This CDR3 is 14 amino acids long. V shed 2 bases and J shed 5 bases, with 11 bases lying between them. Looked up from germline, CDR1 is MDHEN and CDR2 is SYDVKM. CDR3 DNA: TGTGCCAGCAGTTTAACCGGCGAAGGAGATACGCAGTATTTT. It encodes CASSLTGEGDTQYF.

The DNA for the CDR3 is TGTGCCAGTTTTGAATGGGCGAACACTGAAGCTTTCTTT. Translating gives CASFEWANTEAFF. V gene TRBV19 combines with J gene TRBJ1-1; unclear D gene. This CDR3 contains 13 residues. In germline, CDR1 is LNHDA, CDR2 SQIVND (reference sequence). Trimming took off 8 bases at V and 1 base at J, with 11 bases between the two ends.

In nucleotides, the CDR3 is TGTGCCAGCAGCCACCTGGACAATCAGCCCCAGCATTTT. Translating gives CASSHLDNQPQHF. The chain combines TRBV6-6 with TRBJ1-5; no clear D gene. The CDR3 has 13 amino acids. Trimming removed 6 bases from V and 3 bases from J, with 9 bases in between. Germline V gene lookup returns CDR1 MNHNY and CDR2 SVGAGI (reference sequence).